The 26 T cell receptor beta chains listed next were all sequenced from one sample in a study of blood T cell repertoires in COVID-19. Using immunoSEQ multiplex PCR, the repertoire was profiled, and TCRdb retains in-frame clones only, with some absent. This table has 130,000 or so clones, around 84% appearing once. Material: PBMCs or T cells enriched from blood (not recorded which). These receptor sequences come from a man aged 40-50 years with acute COVID-19.

The chain recombines TRBV4-2 with TRBJ2-3, with 14 bases lining up with TRBD2. This CDR3 region has 15 residues. The V gene's germline CDR1 is LGHNA and CDR2 YNFKEQ. V was clipped by 3 bases and J by 9 bases; unmatched bases: 5. Written as DNA, the CDR3 is TGTGCCAGCAGCCACGCCGGGACTAGCGGGAGAACGCAGTATTTT. Protein sequence: CASSHAGTSGRTQYF.

The rearrangement links TRBV9 to TRBJ1-4; possible D gene TRBD1, 6 bases. Germline assignment: CDR1 SGDLS and CDR2 YYNGEE. This CDR3 is built from 15 residues. Trimming removed 4 bases at V and 6 bases at J, with 16 bases between. The CDR3 reads CASSPTPGEHEKLFF. In DNA, the CDR3 is TGTGCCAGCAGCCCTACCCCAGGGGAACATGAAAAACTGTTTTTT.

Note on this clone: The identical CDR3 is also encoded by other nucleotide sequences in the sample. The chain couples TRBV6-5 to TRBJ2-6; no clear D. Germline V gene sequence: CDR1 MNHEY, CDR2 SVGAGI. This CDR3 spans 16 amino acids. V was pared by 2 bases and J by 1 base, with 9 bases between. CDR3 loop: CASSYRRSSGANVLTF. The CDR3 DNA is TGTGCCAGCAGTTACCGCAGGTCTTCTGGGGCCAACGTCCTGACTTTC.

The J gene is TRBJ2-7, the V gene TRBV5-6; D may be TRBD2 (6 bases). The ends were cut back, 4 bases at V and 9 bases at J, with 14 bases in the middle. CDR1 and CDR2 (germline): SGHDT, YYEEEE. There are 12 residues in the CDR3. The CDR3 DNA is TGTGCCAGCAGCGTGGACCGGGAGAGGCAGTACTTC. It yields the protein CASSVDRERQYF. Full variable domain (rest looked up from reference TRBV5-6 and TRBJ2-7): DAGVTQSPTHLIKTRGQQVTLRCSPKSGHDTVSWYQQALGQGPQFIFQYYEEEERQRGNFPDRFSGHQFPNYSSELNVNALLLGDSALYLCASSVDRERQYFGPGTRLTVT.

The chain uses TRBV12-5 and TRBJ1-5, with TRBD1 as a possible D gene (5 bases). This CDR3 is 19 amino acids long. V lost 7 bases to trimming and J lost 2 bases, with 27 bases between them. Per the germline V gene, CDR1 is LGHNT and CDR2 is FRNRAP. CDR3 protein: CASAGRADHPLWGNQPQHF. The DNA for the CDR3 is TGTGCTAGTGCCGGCAGGGCAGACCACCCTCTCTGGGGCAATCAGCCCCAGCATTTT.

This clone came up a few times. The chain uses TRBV6-5 and TRBJ1-5; D gene uncertain. Trimming removed 5 bases at V and 4 bases at J, with 15 bases between. Per the germline V gene, CDR1 is MNHEY and CDR2 is SVGAGI. The length of the CDR3 is 15 residues. The CDR3 loop reads CASSHGEGRNQPQHF. CDR3 nucleotide sequence: TGTGCCAGCAGTCACGGTGAGGGAAGGAATCAGCCCCAGCATTTT.

The chain carries TRBV19 and TRBJ2-1; D is perhaps TRBD1 (5 bases). Germline CDR1 LNHDA, CDR2 SQIVND (reference sequence). The CDR3 covers 15 residues. Trimming shortened V by 6 bases and J by 10 bases, and 22 bases separated the two germline ends. CDR3 DNA: TGTGCCAGTAGCCCTGTAGGGGATCGGACCGGGGAGCAGTTCTTC. It encodes CASSPVGDRTGEQFF.

The V and J genes are TRBV18 and TRBJ1-1; TRBD1 matches at 8 bases. The CDR3 sequence is 17 residues long. The trim removed 0 bases at V and 0 bases at J, leaving 6 bases unmatched. Germline V lookup: CDR1 KGHSH, CDR2 LQKENI. CDR3 in amino acids: CASSPPGTGSMNTEAFF. CDR3 nucleotides: TGTGCCAGCTCACCACCCGGGACAGGCAGCATGAACACTGAAGCTTTCTTT.

The CDR3 here is CASSSLPQETQYF. The DNA for the CDR3 is TGTGCCAGTAGTTCCCTCCCTCAAGAGACCCAGTACTTC. The rearrangement joins TRBV19 to TRBJ2-5; D unclear. V was cut by 5 bases and J by 2 bases, with 9 bases left in between. Germline V gene data show CDR1 as LNHDA and CDR2 as SQIVND (reference sequence). The CDR3 is made up of 13 amino acids.

The chain uses TRBV7-2 and TRBJ2-5, with 11 bases fitting TRBD2. With 5 bases clipped from V and 5 bases from J, the junction kept 7 bases outside the gene matches. The germline CDR1 and CDR2 sequences are SGHTA and FQGNSA. CDR3 length equals 15 residues. CDR3 sequence (DNA): TGTGCCAGCAGCCCCTCTAGCGGGGGGTGGGAGACCCAGTACTTC. Translating gives CASSPSSGGWETQYF.

This chain links TRBV19 with TRBJ2-7, with 7 bases matching TRBD1. CDR1 and CDR2 (germline): LNHDA, SQIVND (reference sequence). CDR3 length equals 15 residues. V lost 3 bases to trimming and J lost 0 bases; unmatched junction nucleotides: 5. The CDR3: CASSIGTAFSYEQYF. CDR3 DNA sequence: TGTGCCAGTAGTATCGGGACAGCTTTCTCCTACGAGCAGTACTTC.

This chain joins TRBV5-4 and TRBJ1-6; TRBD1 is a possible D gene (5 bases). With 0 bases removed from V and 6 bases from J, the gap between germline ends came to 7 bases. Germline V lookup: CDR1 SGHNT, CDR2 YYREEE (reference sequence). The CDR3 covers 14 residues. The CDR3 region is CASSLDRSNSPLHF. The CDR3 DNA is TGTGCCAGCAGCTTGGACAGGTCTAATTCACCCCTCCACTTT.

The J gene is TRBJ1-5, the V gene TRBV3-1 (or the pseudogene TRBV3-2); no reliable D call. The germline V gene has CDR1 LGHDT and CDR2 YNNKEL (reference sequence). The CDR3 has 14 amino acids. The V end was cut by 3 bases, the J end by 0 bases, with 6 bases between. CDR3 protein: CASSHRDSNQPQHF. In DNA form, the CDR3 reads TGTGCCAGCAGCCACCGGGATAGCAATCAGCCCCAGCATTTT.

The chain employs TRBV6-6 and TRBJ1-2; weak D call: TRBD1 (6 bases). Germline-derived CDR1 and CDR2 are MNHNY and SVGAGI (reference sequence). CDR3 size: 15 residues. V was shortened by 6 bases and J by 4 bases, with 18 bases between the two germline ends. CDR3 in DNA: TGTGCCAGCAGCAGACAGGAGCTTTGGGGCTATGGCTACACCTTC. This sequence encodes CASSRQELWGYGYTF.

The rearrangement joins TRBV28 to TRBJ1-1; TRBD1 agrees at 9 bases. The CDR3 has 12 residues. V shed 10 bases, J shed 5 bases, and the junction held 5 bases outside the gene matches. Germline assignment: CDR1 MDHEN and CDR2 SYDVKM. The CDR3 DNA sequence: TGTGCCACCTTGGGACAGGGAACTGAAGCTTTCTTT. It specifies CATLGQGTEAFF.

This rearrangement joins TRBV6-1 to TRBJ1-2; TRBD1 agrees at 12 bases. The J segment lost 10 bases and the V segment lost 2 bases, leaving 5 bases of the junction unmatched. Looked up from germline, CDR1 is MNHNS and CDR2 is SASEGT. This CDR3 is built from 14 residues. For the CDR3, the DNA is TGTGCCAGCAGTGAAAAAGGGACAGGGGGCATCTACACCTTC. It codes for CASSEKGTGGIYTF.

The chain employs TRBV13 and TRBJ2-5; 8 positions match TRBD2. This CDR3 comprises 15 residues. With V trimmed by 4 bases and J by 1 base, 5 bases remained unmatched. Germline assignment: CDR1 PRHDT and CDR2 FYEKMQ (reference sequence). CDR3: CASSSLGGAQETQYF. In DNA form, the CDR3 reads TGTGCCAGCAGCTCCCTCGGGGGGGCCCAAGAGACCCAGTACTTC. Complete variable domain (other parts from reference TRBV13 and TRBJ2-5): AAGVIQSPRHLIKEKRETATLKCYPIPRHDTVYWYQQGPGQDPQFLISFYEKMQSDKGSIPDRFSAQQFSDYHSELNMSSLELGDSALYFCASSSLGGAQETQYFGPGTRLLVL.

On this clone: One junction end disagrees with the germline gene, perhaps due to a read error. The CDR3 loop reads CASSWSERGRTDTQYF. The CDR3 DNA follows: TGTGCTAGCAGCTGGTCCGAAAGGGGGCGCACAGATACGCAGTATTTT. The chain couples TRBV7-7 to TRBJ2-3; TRBD1 matches at 7 bases. Per the germline V gene, CDR1 is SSHAT and CDR2 is FNYEAQ (reference sequence). This CDR3 region has 16 residues.

This chain connects TRBV9 to TRBJ2-6, with TRBD2 as a possible D gene (6 bases). The germline V gene encodes CDR1 SGDLS and CDR2 YYNGEE. V lost 0 bases, J lost 0 bases, and 16 bases lay in between. This CDR3 has 19 amino acids. As DNA, the CDR3 is TGTGCCAGCAGCGTAGCGTTGGGGGGTTCCGACTCTGGGGCCAACGTCCTGACTTTC. Translated, it gives CASSVALGGSDSGANVLTF.

The chain is built from TRBV5-1 and TRBJ1-1, with TRBD1 matching over 8 bases. CDR3 size: 16 residues. V dropped 8 bases and J dropped 4; count of bases not matched to a gene: 16. The germline CDR1 and CDR2 sequences are SGHRS and YFSETQ. CDR3 in DNA: TGCGCCAGTTCGCCGGGACAGGACGTTTATATCACTGAAGCTTTCTTT. As protein: CASSPGQDVYITEAFF. Looking up the rest from reference TRBV5-1 and TRBJ1-1 gives the full variable domain: KAGVTQTPRYLIKTRGQQVTLSCSPISGHRSVSWYQQTPGQGLQFLFEYFSETQRNKGNFPGRFSGRQFSNSRSEMNVSTLELGDSALYLCASSPGQDVYITEAFFGQGTRLTVV.

This chain connects TRBV7-9 to TRBJ1-6, with D perhaps matching TRBD1 (5 bases). CDR1 and CDR2 (germline): SEHNR, FQNEAQ (reference sequence). V lost 3 bases and J lost 8, with 17 bases in between. The CDR3 has 16 amino acids. DNA for the CDR3: TGTGCCAGCAGCTTGACAGTCGCAGCAGCTCATTCACCCCTCCACTTT. As protein: CASSLTVAAAHSPLHF. Filled out from reference TRBV7-9 and TRBJ1-6, the complete variable domain reads DTGVSQNPRHKITKRGQNVTFRCDPISEHNRLYWYRQTLGQGPEFLTYFQNEAQLEKSRLLSDRFSAERPKGSFSTLEIQRTEQGDSAMYLCASSLTVAAAHSPLHFGNGTRLTVT.

The CDR3 nucleotides are TGCGCCAGCAGCTTGGGGGGACAGGGGGTAAACGAGCAGTACTTC. Its translation: CASSLGGQGVNEQYF. The V call is TRBV5-1, the J call TRBJ2-7; 11 bases line up with TRBD1. Trimming removed 0 bases from V and 5 bases from J; junction bases left unmatched: 4. This CDR3 spans 15 amino acids. Germline V gene data show CDR1 as SGHRS and CDR2 as YFSETQ.

The chain carries TRBV30 and TRBJ1-5; D possibly corresponds to TRBD1 (5 bases). V was cut by 1 base and J by 0 bases, with 10 bases left in between. This CDR3 is 15 amino acids long. CDR1 and CDR2 from the germline V gene are GTSNPN and SVGIG (reference sequence). The CDR3 sequence: CAWSAMTVSNQPQHF. The CDR3 DNA follows: TGTGCCTGGAGTGCTATGACAGTTAGCAATCAGCCCCAGCATTTT.

The rearrangement uses TRBV30 and TRBJ1-4; tentative D call: TRBD1 (6 bases). This CDR3 has 13 amino acids. The V gene lost 2 bases and the J gene lost 8 bases, with 12 bases spanning the gap. Germline V gene lookup returns CDR1 GTSNPN and CDR2 SVGIG (reference sequence). The CDR3 spells CAWSPGVGEKLFF. As DNA, the CDR3 is TGTGCCTGGAGTCCAGGGGTGGGGGAAAAACTGTTTTTT.

V is TRBV6-5 and J is TRBJ2-7; 11 bases are a match to TRBD2. Losses at the gene ends were 5 bases for V and 4 bases for J; bases not matched to a gene: 4. Germline CDR1 reads MNHEY; CDR2 reads SVGAGI. The CDR3 consists of 14 residues. This chain's CDR3 is CASSLAGGRYEQYF. Written as DNA, the CDR3 is TGTGCCAGCAGTCTAGCGGGGGGCAGGTACGAGCAGTACTTC.

The chain is built from TRBV5-6 and TRBJ2-5; no clear D. V lost 0 bases to trimming and J lost 4 bases, with 4 bases between them. Per the germline V gene, CDR1 is SGHDT and CDR2 is YYEEEE. The CDR3 spans 12 residues. The chain's CDR3 is CASSLDSETQYF. DNA of the CDR3: TGTGCCAGCAGCTTGGACTCAGAGACCCAGTACTTC.